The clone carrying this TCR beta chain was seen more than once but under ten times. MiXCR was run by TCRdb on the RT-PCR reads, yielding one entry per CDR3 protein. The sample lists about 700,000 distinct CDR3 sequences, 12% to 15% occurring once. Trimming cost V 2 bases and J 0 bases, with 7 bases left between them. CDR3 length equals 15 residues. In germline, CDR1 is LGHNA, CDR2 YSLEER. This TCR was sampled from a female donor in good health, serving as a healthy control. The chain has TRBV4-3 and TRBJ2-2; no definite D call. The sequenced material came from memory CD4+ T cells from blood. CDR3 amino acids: CASSQIQANTGELFF. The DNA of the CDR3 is TGCGCCAGCAGCCAAATCCAAGCGAACACCGGGGAGCTGTTTTTT.